The 6 T cell receptor beta chains presented below share a single source sample, sequenced in a study of blood T cell repertoires in COVID-19. This table comes from immunoSEQ multiplex PCR, and its TCRdb copy is limited to in-frame clones, with some not included. This table has roughly 80,000 clones, around 80% appearing once. The specimen sequenced was peripheral blood. Receptor source: a human donor in a cohort sampled during active COVID-19.

About this clone: At one end the junction does not follow the germline gene, possibly because of a read error. The chain links TRBV7-9 to TRBJ1-2; the match to TRBD1 covers 8 bases. From germline, CDR1 is SEHNR and CDR2 FQNEAQ (reference sequence). This CDR3 has 15 amino acids. CDR3 DNA: TGTGCCAGCAGCCTACAGGGGGTGAATAACTATGGCTACGCCTTC. It codes for CASSLQGVNNYGYAF.

The V and J genes are TRBV2 and TRBJ1-5; no firm D call. CDR1 SNHLY and CDR2 FYNNEI come from the germline V gene. This CDR3 contains 12 residues. The germline V and J ends were trimmed by 4 bases and 7 bases, with 8 bases remaining between them. The CDR3 DNA is TGTGCCAGCAGTGTCGGCAGGCAGCCCCAGCATTTT. Residues: CASSVGRQPQHF.

This clone was found once. The chain joins TRBV3-1 (or the pseudogene TRBV3-2) to TRBJ2-6, with D unresolved. Between the trimmed V and J ends, which lost 4 bases and 0 bases, there was a span of 10 bases. There are 16 residues in the CDR3. In germline, CDR1 is LGHDT, CDR2 YNNKEL (reference sequence). DNA of the CDR3: TGTGCCAGCAGCCCACCCGGGTTCTCTGGGGCCAACGTCCTGACTTTC. Translating gives CASSPPGFSGANVLTF.

The chain links TRBV30 to TRBJ2-1, with TRBD2 matching 7 bases. This CDR3 is 12 amino acids long. The V and J ends lost 3 bases and 7 bases, in that order; junction bases with no gene match: 3. Germline values: CDR1 GTSNPN, CDR2 SVGIG (reference sequence). As DNA, the CDR3 is TGTGCCTGGAGCCCGGGACTAAATGAGCAGTTCTTC. This sequence encodes CAWSPGLNEQFF.

The chain's CDR3 is CASSDRQDFTDTQYF. CDR3 in DNA: TGTGCCAGCAGCGACCGACAGGACTTCACAGATACGCAGTATTTT. The chain uses TRBV9 and TRBJ2-3; a possible D gene is TRBD1 (6 bases). Germline V gives CDR1 SGDLS, CDR2 YYNGEE. Trimming removed 3 bases from V and 2 bases from J, with 13 bases in between. This CDR3 contains 15 residues. The whole variable domain, remainder taken from reference TRBV9 and TRBJ2-3, is DSGVTQTPKHLITATGQRVTLRCSPRSGDLSVYWYQQSLDQGLQFLIQYYNGEERAKGNILERFSAQQFPDLHSELNLSSLELGDSALYFCASSDRQDFTDTQYFGPGTRLTVL.

The gene calls are TRBV5-1 and TRBJ2-1; TRBD2 matches 8 bases. Germline lookup yields CDR1 SGHRS and CDR2 YFSETQ. CDR3 size: 15 residues. The ends lost 7 bases at V and 6 bases at J; junction bases unmatched: 12. The CDR3 DNA follows: TGCGCCAGCTACCCTGTGGCGGGGGGTCCCAATGAGCAGTTCTTC. As protein: CASYPVAGGPNEQFF.